Following are 10 T cell receptor beta chains from one sample sequenced in a study of T cells in Graves' hyperthyroidism and ophthalmopathy. TCR beta CDR3 regions were amplified from RNA. Using the HTBI primer set, a first-round RT-PCR was run on the TCR CDR3. From the multiplex PCR reads, TCRdb called clonotypes with MiXCR, one entry per CDR3 protein. The data contain about 640,000 distinct CDR3 sequences, around 21% of them singletons. Sequencing was done on a sample of blood. Receptor source: a man aged 25-45 years with Graves' ophthalmopathy.

The chain recombines TRBV10-3 with TRBJ2-3; D tentatively fits TRBD1 or TRBD2 (6 bases each). The germline V gene encodes CDR1 ENHRY and CDR2 SYGVKD. The CDR3 is made up of 15 amino acids. V was cut by 9 bases and J by 5 bases, with 21 bases left in between. This CDR3 reads CAIREKGGAGDTQYF. CDR3 DNA: TGTGCCATTCGGGAGAAGGGGGGCGCAGGAGATACGCAGTATTTT.

The sample holds one count of this clonotype. The chain has TRBV25-1 and TRBJ2-5; no firm D call. Germline values: CDR1 MGHDK, CDR2 SYGVNS. Trimming removed 1 base at V and 5 bases at J, with 11 bases between. This CDR3 has 14 amino acids. As DNA, the CDR3 is TGTGCCAGCAGTGAATTTAGTTCTGGGGAGACCCAGTACTTC. Translation gives CASSEFSSGETQYF.

This clonotype was seen ten or more times. The genes are TRBV20-1 and TRBJ2-1; 12 bases map to TRBD2. The CDR3 consists of 15 residues. V trimming: 3 bases; J trimming: 9 bases; junction bases outside the gene matches: 9. Germline-derived CDR1 and CDR2 are DFQATT and SNEGSKA (reference sequence). CDR3 loop: CSARELTSGSIEQFF. The CDR3 bases are TGCAGTGCTAGGGAACTGACTAGCGGGAGCATTGAGCAGTTCTTC.

The rearrangement links TRBV6-9 to TRBJ2-1; D is possibly TRBD1 or TRBD2 (6 bases each). CDR1 and CDR2 (germline): MNHGY, SVAAGI. This CDR3 is 13 amino acids long. V was shortened by 6 bases and J by 9 bases, with 15 bases between the two germline ends. The CDR3 loop reads CASSRVEGGEQFF. In DNA form, the CDR3 reads TGTGCCAGCAGCCGGGTCGAGGGGGGTGAGCAGTTCTTC.

This clonotype was recorded at least ten times. The chain carries TRBV6-1 and TRBJ1-5, with 10 bases identical to TRBD1. The V and J ends lost 1 base and 13 bases, in that order; junction bases with no gene match: 7. In germline, CDR1 is MNHNS, CDR2 SASEGT. The CDR3 is made up of 14 amino acids. In DNA form, the CDR3 reads TGTGCCAGCAGTGAAGAGGGGACAGGGGCGACTCAGCATTTT. Translating gives CASSEEGTGATQHF.

There are a few counts of this clonotype. The gene calls are TRBV6-5 and TRBJ2-7, with 8 nucleotides matching TRBD1. Germline CDR1 is MNHEY and CDR2 is SVGAGI. The CDR3 is 16 amino acids. V shed 0 bases and J 2 bases; nucleotides not matched to a gene: 6. Here the CDR3 DNA reads TGTGCCAGCAGTTACTCGGGCAGGGGGCTCACCTACGAGCAGTACTTC. Translated: CASSYSGRGLTYEQYF.

The chain uses TRBV4-1 and TRBJ2-5; D is perhaps TRBD2 (6 bases). CDR1 and CDR2 (germline): MGHRA, YSYEKL. V lost 2 bases and J lost 5, with 12 bases in between. The CDR3 covers 14 residues. As DNA, the CDR3 is TGCGCCAGCAGCCAATTAGACGGAGGGGAGACCCAGTACTTC. Protein sequence: CASSQLDGGETQYF.

Ten or more counts support this clonotype. The chain carries TRBV5-1 and TRBJ1-4; D gene unclear. The length of the CDR3 is 14 residues. V was pared by 3 bases and J by 5 bases, with 11 bases between. Per the germline V gene, CDR1 is SGHRS and CDR2 is YFSETQ. The CDR3, as DNA: TGCGCCAGCAGCTGGTACGGGCCAAATGAAAAACTGTTTTTT. The encoded protein is CASSWYGPNEKLFF.

The chain uses TRBV28 and TRBJ2-7, with 7 bases matching TRBD1. CDR3 length: 14 amino acids. CDR1 is MDHEN, CDR2 SYDVKM, per germline. Trimming at V came to 6 bases and at J to 4 bases, leaving 9 bases not matched to a gene. CDR3 in DNA: TGTGCCAGCAGCCTTCCGGGACAGCAGTACGAGCAGTACTTC. It is translated as CASSLPGQQYEQYF.

This clonotype was found a few times. This chain uses TRBV11-2 with TRBJ2-5, with TRBD2 as a possible D gene (6 bases). V gave up 8 bases and J gave up 5 bases, with 15 bases separating them. This CDR3 has 13 amino acids. CDR1 and CDR2 (germline): SGHAT, FQNNGV. The DNA for the CDR3 is TGTGCCAGCTCCGGGGGTGGAGGCGAGACCCAGTACTTC. This gives the protein CASSGGGGETQYF.